These 24 T cell receptor beta chains originate from one sample sequenced in a study of blood T cell repertoires in COVID-19. Assay: immunoSEQ multiplex PCR; the TCRdb copy retains only in-frame clones and omits some. The data hold 100,000 to 150,000 clones, with approximately 86% observed a single time. The sample consisted of peripheral blood. These receptors were collected from a woman aged 70 to 79 with COVID-19, enrolled during active disease.

The chain couples TRBV3-1 (or the pseudogene TRBV3-2) to TRBJ1-4; D not resolved. Trimming removed 6 bases at V and 0 bases at J, with 11 bases between. Germline V CDR1 and CDR2: LGHDT, YNNKEL (reference sequence). The CDR3 is made up of 15 amino acids. In nucleotides, the CDR3 is TGTGCCAGCAGAGCTCTCGGGGCAACTAATGAAAAACTGTTTTTT. This sequence encodes CASRALGATNEKLFF.

This rearrangement joins TRBV6-5 to TRBJ2-7; no definite D call. Germline CDR1 MNHEY, CDR2 SVGAGI. The CDR3 loop spans 15 amino acids. Trimming cost V 11 bases and J 0 bases, with 20 bases left between them. The CDR3 is CAGSALDTYSYEQYF. CDR3 sequence (DNA): TGTGCCGGTTCCGCTTTAGACACGTACTCCTACGAGCAGTACTTC.

The V gene is TRBV9, the J gene TRBJ2-5, with D possibly TRBD1 on 6 matching bases. This CDR3 is 15 amino acids long. The V gene's germline CDR1 is SGDLS and CDR2 YYNGEE. The V end lost 2 bases, the J end lost 2 bases, and 13 bases lay between the germline ends. The DNA of the CDR3 is TGTGCCAGCAGCGTGTCAGCAAGGGGGCAAGAGACCCAGTACTTC. Its translation: CASSVSARGQETQYF.

This clone was seen more than once but under ten times. The chain recombines TRBV3-1 (or the pseudogene TRBV3-2) with TRBJ2-7, with 7 bases aligning to TRBD2. V lost 0 bases to trimming and J lost 2 bases; unmatched junction nucleotides: 4. The germline V gene has CDR1 LGHDT and CDR2 YNNKEL (reference sequence). The CDR3 has 15 residues. This chain's CDR3 is CASSQDLGGTYEQYF. CDR3 in DNA: TGTGCCAGCAGCCAAGATCTGGGAGGGACCTACGAGCAGTACTTC.

The genes are TRBV19 and TRBJ2-7, with TRBD1 identical over 7 bases. Trimming at V came to 10 bases and at J to 2 bases, leaving 8 bases not matched to a gene. Germline loops: CDR1 LNHDA, CDR2 SQIVND (reference sequence). This CDR3 region has 13 residues. DNA for the CDR3: TGTGCCACCGGGGACAGACTCACCTACGAGCAGTACTTC. Amino acids: CATGDRLTYEQYF.

Of note for this clone: A read error may account for a junction end that differs from germline. The gene calls are TRBV18 and TRBJ2-1, with TRBD2 matching over 13 bases. The CDR3 runs to 15 residues. CDR1 is KGHSH and CDR2 is LQKENI in the germline V gene. The CDR3 loop reads CASSPLAGGPHEQFF. The DNA of the CDR3 is TGTGCCAGCTCGCCACTAGCGGGGGGGCCCCATGAGCAGTTCTTC.

The chain couples TRBV5-1 to TRBJ1-4; TRBD1 matches 7 bases. The germline CDR1 and CDR2 sequences are SGHRS and YFSETQ. The CDR3 has 15 amino acids. Trimming at V came to 2 bases and at J to 3 bases, leaving 4 bases not matched to a gene. The CDR3 nucleotides read TGCGCCAGCAGCTTCCGACAGGGTTCTAATGAAAAACTGTTTTTT. This gives the protein CASSFRQGSNEKLFF.

The chain uses TRBV19 and TRBJ2-7; possible D gene TRBD1, 6 bases. This CDR3 comprises 14 residues. Germline assignment: CDR1 LNHDA and CDR2 SQIVND (reference sequence). V lost 6 bases and J 0 bases, leaving 12 bases between the germline ends. The CDR3 loop is CASSQDSISYEQYF. Here the CDR3 DNA reads TGTGCCAGTAGCCAGGACAGCATCTCCTACGAGCAGTACTTC.

This clone has more than one count but fewer than ten. The chain couples TRBV28 to TRBJ1-6; the match to TRBD1 covers 8 bases. The CDR3 runs 14 residues. Germline values: CDR1 MDHEN, CDR2 SYDVKM. The ends lost 6 bases at V and 8 bases at J; junction bases unmatched: 6. In nucleotides, the CDR3 is TGTGCCAGCAGGATGCAGGGGGCTGATTCACCCCTCCACTTT. Its protein product is CASRMQGADSPLHF.

CDR3 nucleotides: TGTGCCAGCAGCTATTCCACAGGGAGTGGCTACACCTTC. This translates into CASSYSTGSGYTF. V usage is TRBV7-9 and J usage is TRBJ1-2, with a possible D match to TRBD1 (6 bases). Germline CDR1 reads SEHNR; CDR2 reads FQNEAQ (reference sequence). V was cut by 4 bases and J by 7 bases, with 13 bases left in between. CDR3 length equals 13 residues.

The V and J genes are TRBV6-5 and TRBJ1-1, with D unclear. The CDR3 is 13 residues long. Germline V lookup: CDR1 MNHEY, CDR2 SVGAGI. V was clipped by 2 bases and J by 4 bases, with 8 bases between them. CDR3 DNA sequence: TGTGCCAGCAGTTACGAGGTCTCCACTGAAGCTTTCTTT. Translated: CASSYEVSTEAFF.

V usage is TRBV7-2 and J usage is TRBJ2-7; D remains ambiguous. The germline V gene has CDR1 SGHTA and CDR2 FQGNSA. This CDR3 comprises 13 residues. Trimming pared 4 bases from V and 5 bases from J, leaving 12 bases between. The CDR3, as DNA: TGTGCCAGCAGCTCCCTGTTGCGCAACGAGCAGTACTTC. The encoded protein is CASSSLLRNEQYF.

This chain links TRBV19 with TRBJ1-2, with TRBD1 matching over 12 bases. Germline values: CDR1 LNHDA, CDR2 SQIVND (reference sequence). CDR3 size: 15 residues. V shed 4 bases, J shed 4 bases, and the junction held 4 bases outside the gene matches. CDR3 in DNA: TGTGCCAGTAGTACCGGGACAGGGGGCGCCTATGGCTACACCTTC. Protein product: CASSTGTGGAYGYTF.

The chain joins TRBV5-1 to TRBJ2-1; TRBD2 matches 10 bases. Germline loops: CDR1 SGHRS, CDR2 YFSETQ. This CDR3 contains 16 residues. The J segment lost 0 bases and the V segment lost 4 bases, leaving 4 bases of the junction unmatched. The CDR3 spells CASSGLAGGSYNEQFF. The CDR3 DNA is TGCGCCAGCAGCGGATTAGCGGGGGGCTCCTACAATGAGCAGTTCTTC.

The V gene is TRBV6-6, the J gene TRBJ2-7; D possibly corresponds to TRBD2 (9 bases). The CDR3 runs 18 residues. Germline lookup yields CDR1 MNHNY and CDR2 SVGAGI (reference sequence). V lost 5 bases and J 4 bases, leaving 27 bases between the germline ends. CDR3 sequence reads: CASSPQGAAGGIPYEQYF. The CDR3 DNA is TGTGCCAGCAGTCCCCAGGGGGCCGCGGGGGGGATTCCTTACGAGCAGTACTTC.

This clone was counted once. V and J are TRBV18 and TRBJ2-7; D is unclear. The CDR3 has 13 amino acids. The germline V and J ends were trimmed by 3 bases and 6 bases, with 12 bases remaining between them. The germline V gene has CDR1 KGHSH and CDR2 LQKENI. The CDR3 reads CASSPVGPPEQYF. The CDR3 DNA reads TGTGCCAGCTCACCCGTTGGGCCCCCCGAGCAGTACTTC.

The chain couples TRBV28 to TRBJ2-7; D uncertain. V was pared by 1 base and J by 6 bases, with 10 bases between. The germline gives CDR1 MDHEN, CDR2 SYDVKM. This CDR3 has 13 amino acids. CDR3 sequence reads: CASSLYPSPEQYF. The CDR3 DNA follows: TGTGCCAGCAGTTTATATCCGTCCCCCGAGCAGTACTTC.

This clone was counted a few times. V is TRBV29-1 and J is TRBJ2-3; TRBD2 agrees at 9 bases. Germline CDR1 and CDR2: SQVTM and ANQGSEA. The ends lost 1 base at V and 1 base at J; junction bases unmatched: 3. The CDR3 runs 15 residues. The DNA of the CDR3 is TGCAGCGTTGAAGCGGCTAGCGGGGGCACAGATACGCAGTATTTT. Its translation: CSVEAASGGTDTQYF.

This chain uses TRBV5-1 with TRBJ1-4; 7 positions match TRBD1. The ends lost 1 base at V and 2 bases at J; junction bases unmatched: 8. The CDR3 has 17 amino acids. Per the germline V gene, CDR1 is SGHRS and CDR2 is YFSETQ. For the CDR3, the DNA is TGCGCCAGCAGCTTGTTGGACAGGACGGGGACTAATGAAAAACTGTTTTTT. This gives the protein CASSLLDRTGTNEKLFF.

The V call is TRBV2, the J call TRBJ2-1, with D unresolved. This CDR3 spans 12 amino acids. Trimming took 5 bases from V and 5 from J, leaving 7 bases between them. CDR1 is SNHLY and CDR2 is FYNNEI in the germline V gene. CDR3 residues: CASSSLNNEQFF. CDR3 coding DNA: TGTGCCAGCAGTAGCCTTAACAATGAGCAGTTCTTC.

The chain links TRBV5-1 to TRBJ2-7, with 10 positions matching TRBD2. The germline V gene encodes CDR1 SGHRS and CDR2 YFSETQ. Losses at the gene ends were 2 bases for V and 2 bases for J; bases not matched to a gene: 4. The CDR3 spans 15 residues. CDR3 protein: CASSFASGGPYEQYF. DNA of the CDR3: TGCGCCAGCAGCTTTGCTAGCGGGGGACCCTACGAGCAGTACTTC.

This clone was detected only once. This chain's CDR3 is CASSDRDRFSPLHF. For the CDR3, the DNA is TGTGCCAGCAGTGACCGGGACAGGTTTTCACCCCTCCACTTT. The chain is built from TRBV2 and TRBJ1-6; 8 bases align to TRBD1. The CDR3 has 14 amino acids. V gave up 3 bases and J gave up 9 bases; unmatched junction bases: 4. Looked up from germline, CDR1 is SNHLY and CDR2 is FYNNEI.

This clone has only one observation. This chain uses TRBV5-1 with TRBJ1-1; TRBD1 matches 10 bases. Unmatched junction bases numbered 9, after V lost 3 bases and J lost 4 bases. The CDR3 length is 16 residues. Germline-derived CDR1 and CDR2 are SGHRS and YFSETQ. CDR3 nucleotide sequence: TGCGCCAGCAGCTACCGACAGGGGGCGATGGGCACTGAAGCTTTCTTT. Protein sequence: CASSYRQGAMGTEAFF.

This clone was detected once. The final CDR3 position lacks the conserved phenylalanine or tryptophan, pointing to a likely read error. The limits of the CDR3 on the DNA are not certain, so only TCRdb's listed CDR3 is given. The V and J genes are TRBV20-1 and TRBJ2-7; TRBD1 reflects the table's D call only, with no check against the DNA. The CDR3 sequence runs 11 residues, both termini included. Germline assignment: CDR1 DFQATT and CDR2 SNEGSKA (reference sequence). The CDR3: CSARMGPTLVI.